The clone carrying this TCR beta chain has a handful of counts. What it recognizes is unknown. V lost 8 bases and J 4 bases, leaving 16 bases between the germline ends. CDR3 length equals 14 residues. Germline V gene sequence: CDR1 SGHTA, CDR2 FQGNSA. This sample is drawn from a study of T cells after yellow fever vaccination. Study observations and caveats: Booster samples showed a return of most primary-vaccination clones (about 97% CD4, 70% to 90% CD8). Only a minor proportion of clonotypes was detected across both CD4 and CD8 compartments. Weaker, the secondary response had a peak occurring faster, on day 5 versus 15.

They built TCR cDNA with 5'RACE template switching, a step that put in a universal primer site and UMIs. TCRdb reprocessed the 5' RACE reads with MiXCR, giving one entry per CDR3 protein. The sample yields hundreds of thousands of distinct CDR3 sequences, about 12% seen once. The chain couples TRBV7-2 to TRBJ2-3; maybe TRBD2 (6 bases). Material: CD4+ T cells sorted from PBMCs, obtained 15 days after the yellow fever booster vaccination. The sequence derives from a man between 18 and 29 years old who received the YFV17D yellow fever vaccine. CDR3 DNA sequence: TGTGCCAGCGGAAGCGGGCACGGGGCAGATACGCAGTATTTT. It is translated as CASGSGHGADTQYF.